Below, one TCR beta chain is given with its context. The CDR3 has 14 residues. Germline V gene sequence: CDR1 DFQATT, CDR2 SNEGSKA (reference sequence). The V gene end was trimmed by 3 bases and the J gene end by 1 base; junction bases not matched to a gene: 3. Donors were grouped by their self-reported clinical history. The data are from a study of blood T cell repertoires in COVID-19. As for the study in general: Researchers got acute and convalescent COVID-19 samples from the United States, Italy and Spain.

The method was immunoSEQ multiplex PCR; TCRdb's version includes in-frame clones alone and lacks a portion of them. The sample lists 140,000 to 150,000 clones; roughly 90% were seen once. The sequence was collected from a woman between 25 and 40 years old with acute COVID-19. Material: PBMCs or T cells enriched from blood (not recorded which). The chain uses TRBV20-1 and TRBJ1-5; 7 bases match TRBD1. CDR3 nucleotides: TGCAGTGCTAGTAGGGGACAGAGCAATCAGCCCCAGCATTTT. Translating gives CSASRGQSNQPQHF.